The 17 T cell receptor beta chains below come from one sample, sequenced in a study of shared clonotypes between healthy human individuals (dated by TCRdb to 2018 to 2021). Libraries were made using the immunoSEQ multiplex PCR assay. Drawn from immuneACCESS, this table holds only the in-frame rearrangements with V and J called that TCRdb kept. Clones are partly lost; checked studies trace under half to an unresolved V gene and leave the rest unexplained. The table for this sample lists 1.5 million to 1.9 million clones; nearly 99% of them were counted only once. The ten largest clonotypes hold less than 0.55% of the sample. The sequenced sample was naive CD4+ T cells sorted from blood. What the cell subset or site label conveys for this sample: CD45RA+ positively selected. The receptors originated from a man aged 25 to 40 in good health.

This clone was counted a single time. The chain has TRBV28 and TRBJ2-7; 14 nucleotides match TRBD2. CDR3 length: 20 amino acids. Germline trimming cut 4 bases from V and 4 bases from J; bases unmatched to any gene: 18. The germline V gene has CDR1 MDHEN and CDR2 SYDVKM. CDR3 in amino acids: CASSSPSTGLAGVRMYEQYF. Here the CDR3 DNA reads TGTGCCAGCAGTTCTCCCTCTACGGGACTAGCGGGAGTTAGGATGTACGAGCAGTACTTC. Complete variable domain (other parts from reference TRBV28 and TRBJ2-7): DVKVTQSSRYLVKRTGEKVFLECVQDMDHENMFWYRQDPGLGLRLIYFSYDVKMKEKGDIPEGYSVSREKKERFSLILESASTNQTSMYLCASSSPSTGLAGVRMYEQYFGPGTRLTVT.

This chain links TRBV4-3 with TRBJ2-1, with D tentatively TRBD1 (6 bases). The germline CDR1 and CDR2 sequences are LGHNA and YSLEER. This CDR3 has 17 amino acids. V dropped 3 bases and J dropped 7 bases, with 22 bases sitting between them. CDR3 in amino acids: CASSHGPGVLSRNEQFF. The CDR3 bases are TGCGCCAGCAGCCATGGGCCAGGGGTCCTAAGTCGTAATGAGCAGTTCTTC.

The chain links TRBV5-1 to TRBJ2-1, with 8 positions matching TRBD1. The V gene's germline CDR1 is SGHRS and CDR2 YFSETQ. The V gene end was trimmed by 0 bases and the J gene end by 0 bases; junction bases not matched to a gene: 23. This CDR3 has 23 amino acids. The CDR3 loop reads CASSLVGGQEGSGSTSSYNEQFF. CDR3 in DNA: TGCGCCAGCAGCTTGGTAGGGGGACAGGAGGGAAGCGGCTCGACTAGCTCCTACAATGAGCAGTTCTTC.

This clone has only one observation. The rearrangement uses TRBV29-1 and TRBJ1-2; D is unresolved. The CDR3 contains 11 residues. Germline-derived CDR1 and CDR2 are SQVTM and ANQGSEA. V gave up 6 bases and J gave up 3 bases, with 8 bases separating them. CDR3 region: CSVALYYGYTF. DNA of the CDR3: TGCAGCGTGGCGCTTTACTATGGCTACACCTTC.

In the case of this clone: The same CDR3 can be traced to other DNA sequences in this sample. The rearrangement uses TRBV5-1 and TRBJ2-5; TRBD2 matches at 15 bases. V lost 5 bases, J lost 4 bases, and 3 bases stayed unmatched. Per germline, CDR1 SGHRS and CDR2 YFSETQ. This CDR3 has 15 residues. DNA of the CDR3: TGCGCCAGCAGTAGGGGACTAGCGGGAGGAGAGACCCAGTACTTC. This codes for CASSRGLAGGETQYF. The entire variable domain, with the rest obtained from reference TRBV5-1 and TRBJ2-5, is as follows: KAGVTQTPRYLIKTRGQQVTLSCSPISGHRSVSWYQQTPGQGLQFLFEYFSETQRNKGNFPGRFSGRQFSNSRSEMNVSTLELGDSALYLCASSRGLAGGETQYFGPGTRLLVL.

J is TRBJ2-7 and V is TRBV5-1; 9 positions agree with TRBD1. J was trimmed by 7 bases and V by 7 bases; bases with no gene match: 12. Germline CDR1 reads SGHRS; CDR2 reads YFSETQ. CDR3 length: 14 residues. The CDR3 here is CASGLGDRVKEQYF. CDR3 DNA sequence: TGCGCCAGCGGGCTCGGGGACAGGGTGAAGGAGCAGTACTTC. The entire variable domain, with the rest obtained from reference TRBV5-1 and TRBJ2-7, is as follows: KAGVTQTPRYLIKTRGQQVTLSCSPISGHRSVSWYQQTPGQGLQFLFEYFSETQRNKGNFPGRFSGRQFSNSRSEMNVSTLELGDSALYLCASGLGDRVKEQYFGPGTRLTVT.

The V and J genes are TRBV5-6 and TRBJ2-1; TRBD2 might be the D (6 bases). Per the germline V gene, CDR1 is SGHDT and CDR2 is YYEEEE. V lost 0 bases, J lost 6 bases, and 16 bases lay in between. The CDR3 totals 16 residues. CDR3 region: CASSLDVDYATNEQFF. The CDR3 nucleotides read TGTGCCAGCAGCTTGGACGTGGACTACGCTACCAATGAGCAGTTCTTC.

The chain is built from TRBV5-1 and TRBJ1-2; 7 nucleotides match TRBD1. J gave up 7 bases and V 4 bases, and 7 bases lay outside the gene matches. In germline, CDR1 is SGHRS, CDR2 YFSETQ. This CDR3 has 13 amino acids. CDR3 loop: CASSPGQTLGYTF. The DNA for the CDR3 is TGCGCCAGCAGCCCGGGACAGACTCTTGGCTACACCTTC.

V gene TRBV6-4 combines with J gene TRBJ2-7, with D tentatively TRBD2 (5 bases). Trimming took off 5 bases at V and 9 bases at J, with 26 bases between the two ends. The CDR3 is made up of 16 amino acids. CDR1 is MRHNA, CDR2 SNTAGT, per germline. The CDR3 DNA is TGTGCCAGCAGTCACTTTCCCCCCTCCTTAGCGCAAGTGCAGTACTTC. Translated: CASSHFPPSLAQVQYF.

CDR3 residues: CASSLGGRATGELFF. The CDR3 coding sequence is TGCGCCAGCAGCTTGGGCGGGAGGGCCACCGGGGAGCTGTTTTTT. The V call is TRBV5-1, the J call TRBJ2-2, with TRBD2 matching over 9 bases. CDR1 and CDR2 from the germline V gene are SGHRS and YFSETQ. This CDR3 contains 15 residues. With 0 bases clipped from V and 4 bases from J, the junction kept 1 base outside the gene matches.

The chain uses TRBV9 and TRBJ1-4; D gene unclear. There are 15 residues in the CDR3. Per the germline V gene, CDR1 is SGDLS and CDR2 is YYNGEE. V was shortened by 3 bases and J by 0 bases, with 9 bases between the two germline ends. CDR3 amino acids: CASSAFYSTNEKLFF. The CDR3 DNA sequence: TGTGCCAGCAGCGCCTTCTATTCAACTAATGAAAAACTGTTTTTT.

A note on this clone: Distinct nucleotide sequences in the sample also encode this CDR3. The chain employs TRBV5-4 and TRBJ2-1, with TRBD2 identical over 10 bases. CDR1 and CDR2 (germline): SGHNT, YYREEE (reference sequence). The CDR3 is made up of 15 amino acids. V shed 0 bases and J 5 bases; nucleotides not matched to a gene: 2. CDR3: CASSLALAGDNEQFF. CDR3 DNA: TGTGCCAGCAGCTTGGCCCTAGCGGGGGACAATGAGCAGTTCTTC.

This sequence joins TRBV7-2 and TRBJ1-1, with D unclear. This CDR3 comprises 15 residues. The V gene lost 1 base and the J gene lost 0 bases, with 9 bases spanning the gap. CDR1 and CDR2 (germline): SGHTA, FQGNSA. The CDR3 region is CASSLGPGMNTEAFF. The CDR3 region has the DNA TGTGCCAGCAGCTTAGGGCCGGGTATGAACACTGAAGCTTTCTTT.

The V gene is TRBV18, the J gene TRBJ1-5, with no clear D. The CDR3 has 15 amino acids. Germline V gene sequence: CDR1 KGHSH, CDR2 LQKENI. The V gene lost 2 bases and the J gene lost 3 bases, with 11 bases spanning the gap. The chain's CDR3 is CASSPGDLFNQPQHF. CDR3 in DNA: TGTGCCAGCTCACCAGGGGATCTATTCAATCAGCCCCAGCATTTT.

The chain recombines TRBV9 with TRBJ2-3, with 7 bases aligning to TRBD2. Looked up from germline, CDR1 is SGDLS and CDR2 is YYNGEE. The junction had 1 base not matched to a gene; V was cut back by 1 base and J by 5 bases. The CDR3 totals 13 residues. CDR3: CASSVTSVDTQYF. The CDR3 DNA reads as TGTGCCAGCAGCGTAACTAGCGTAGATACGCAGTATTTT.

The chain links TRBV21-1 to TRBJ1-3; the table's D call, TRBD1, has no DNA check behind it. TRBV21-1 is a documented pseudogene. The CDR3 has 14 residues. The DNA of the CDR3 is TGTGCCAGCAGCTCCTGTCGTAGGGGATACACCATATATTTT. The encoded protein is CASSSCRRGYTIYF.

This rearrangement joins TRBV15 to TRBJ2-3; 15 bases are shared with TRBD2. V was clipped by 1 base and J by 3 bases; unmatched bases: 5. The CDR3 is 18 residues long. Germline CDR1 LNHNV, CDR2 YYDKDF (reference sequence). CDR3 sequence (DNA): TGTGCCACCAGCAGAGGGGGACTAGCGGGAGGAATGACAGATACGCAGTATTTT. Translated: CATSRGGLAGGMTDTQYF.